This T cell receptor beta chain was identified in a study of technical replicates of blood from a few donors. Some clones are missing from TCRdb's copy, which holds only in-frame ones; the method was immunoSEQ multiplex PCR. The sample lists approximately 81,000 clones, more than 80% occurring once. The CDR3 totals 16 residues. The chain has TRBV21-1 and TRBJ1-3. TRBV21-1 is reported as a pseudogene. Specimen: PBMCs. The sequence was collected from a human donor in good health. Some clones in this sample may be carry-over from other donors' samples. CDR3 sequence: CASRHGLQHARNTIYF. Written as DNA, the CDR3 is TGTGCCAGCAGACATGGACTACAACACGCACGAAACACCATATATTTT.